This T cell receptor beta chain was sequenced in a study of CXCR3-negative and CXCR3-positive naive CD8 T cells. Study context: Overall TRB read output was about 140 million, and each library contained about 1.5 +/- 0.3 million reads. Findings of the study overall: The study found comparably high diversity in both naive subsets and much lower diversity in memory CD8+ cells. Memory cells differed in TRBV-TRBJ usage, but naive CXCR3-negative and CXCR3-positive cells had similar usage.

CDR3 length: 13 amino acids. The V gene's germline CDR1 is SQVTM and CDR2 ANQGSEA. Concerning this clonotype: Its matching antigen is unknown.

It was by 5' RACE with UMI labels that the TRB cDNA libraries were prepared. From its re-call of the 5' RACE reads, TCRdb lists each CDR3 protein once, without DNA. The sample totals about 57,000 distinct CDR3 sequences; its top ten clones hold around 22%. The material sequenced was memory CD8+ T cells from blood. The V and J genes are TRBV29-1 and TRBJ2-5; TCRdb's D call of TRBD2 is untestable without DNA. The TCR originated in a human donor in good health. Some clones in this sample may be carry-over from other donors' samples. The CDR3 protein is CSVQPGLEETQYF. Full variable domain (outside the CDR3, taken from reference TRBV29-1 and TRBJ2-5): SAVISQKPSRDICQRGTSLTIQCQVDSQVTMMFWYRQQPGQSLTLIATANQGSEATYESGFVIDKFPISRPNLTFSTLTVSNMSPEDSSIYLCSVQPGLEETQYFGPGTRLLVL.